This T cell receptor (beta chain) was profiled in a study of T cell responses to AZD1222 COVID-19 vaccine. CDR3 length: 13 residues. Per the germline V gene, CDR1 is LNHNV and CDR2 is YYDKDF (reference sequence). V lost 5 bases and J 1 base, leaving 8 bases between the germline ends. Produced via immunoSEQ multiplex PCR; TCRdb's table is partial and in-frame only. The data contain under 200,000 clones, about nine tenths of them seen just once; the ten biggest clones take up 1.5% to 2%. The clonotype originates from an adult in good health. Specimen: peripheral blood, collected on day 0 of AZD1222 vaccination. The J gene is TRBJ1-1, the V gene TRBV15; D call uncertain. This CDR3 is CATSLTQNTEAFF. The CDR3, as DNA: TGTGCCACCAGCCTTACGCAGAACACTGAAGCTTTCTTT.